These 2 T cell receptor beta chains originate from one sample sequenced in a study of T cells in Graves' hyperthyroidism and ophthalmopathy. Template material for amplifying TCR beta CDR3 regions consisted of RNA transcripts. The primer set for the first-round RT-PCR of the TCR CDR3 was HTBI. TCRdb reprocessed the multiplex PCR reads via MiXCR and lists one record per CDR3 protein. Of about 180,000 distinct CDR3 sequences listed, 9.4% are singletons. The sequenced sample consisted of blood. The source is a woman aged 18-29 years with Graves' hyperthyroidism that later progressed to Graves' ophthalmopathy.

In its sample, this clonotype was seen many times. The chain uses TRBV29-1 and TRBJ2-1; 7 bases fit TRBD1. Trimming took 6 bases from V and 4 from J; bases not matched to a gene: 6. In germline, CDR1 is SQVTM, CDR2 ANQGSEA. The CDR3 covers 13 residues. DNA of the CDR3: TGCAGCGTGATCCCAGGGGGATACAATGAGCAGTTCTTC. It translates to CSVIPGGYNEQFF.

Ten or more counts support this clonotype. The chain couples TRBV28 to TRBJ2-2; maybe TRBD1 (5 bases). Germline V gives CDR1 MDHEN, CDR2 SYDVKM. This CDR3 spans 15 amino acids. V was trimmed by 5 bases and J by 0 bases, leaving 10 bases between them. CDR3 sequence: CASSRQPANTGELFF. CDR3 nucleotides: TGTGCCAGCAGTCGACAGCCCGCGAACACCGGGGAGCTGTTTTTT.